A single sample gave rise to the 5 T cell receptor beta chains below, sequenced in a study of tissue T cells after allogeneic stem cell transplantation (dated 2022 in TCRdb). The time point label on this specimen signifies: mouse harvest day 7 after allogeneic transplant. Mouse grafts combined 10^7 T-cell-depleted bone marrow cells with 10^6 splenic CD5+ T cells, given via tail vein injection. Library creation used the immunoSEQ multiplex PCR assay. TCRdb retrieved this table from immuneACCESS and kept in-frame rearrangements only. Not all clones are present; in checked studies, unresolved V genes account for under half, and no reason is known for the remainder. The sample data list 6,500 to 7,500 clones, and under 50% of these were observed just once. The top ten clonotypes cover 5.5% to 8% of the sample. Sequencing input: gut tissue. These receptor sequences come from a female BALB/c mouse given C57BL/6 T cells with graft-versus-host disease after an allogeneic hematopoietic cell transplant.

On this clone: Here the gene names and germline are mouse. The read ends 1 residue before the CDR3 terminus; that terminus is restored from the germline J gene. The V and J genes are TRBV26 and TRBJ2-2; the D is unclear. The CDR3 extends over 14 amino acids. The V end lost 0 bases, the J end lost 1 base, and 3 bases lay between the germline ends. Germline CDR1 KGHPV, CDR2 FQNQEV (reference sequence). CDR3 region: CASSLSENTGQLYF. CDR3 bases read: TGTGCCAGCAGTCTGTCGGAAAACACCGGGCAGCTCTAC.

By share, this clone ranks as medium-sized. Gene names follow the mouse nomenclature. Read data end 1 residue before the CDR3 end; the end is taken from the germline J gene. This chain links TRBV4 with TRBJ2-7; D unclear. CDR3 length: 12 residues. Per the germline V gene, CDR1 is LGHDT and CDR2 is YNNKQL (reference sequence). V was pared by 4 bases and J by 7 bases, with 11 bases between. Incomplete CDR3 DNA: TGTGCCAGCAGCTCCGACGCCCTGGAACAGTAC. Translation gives CASSSDALEQY. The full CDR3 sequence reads CASSSDALEQYF.

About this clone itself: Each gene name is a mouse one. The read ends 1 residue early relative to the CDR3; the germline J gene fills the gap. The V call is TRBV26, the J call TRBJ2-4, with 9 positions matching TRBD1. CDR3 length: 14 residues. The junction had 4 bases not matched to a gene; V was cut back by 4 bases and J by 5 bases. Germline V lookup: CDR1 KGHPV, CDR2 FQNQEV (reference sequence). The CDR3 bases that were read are TGTGCCAGCAGTCCACCGGGACAGGGAAACACCTTGTAC. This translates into CASSPPGQGNTLY. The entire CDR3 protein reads CASSPPGQGNTLYF. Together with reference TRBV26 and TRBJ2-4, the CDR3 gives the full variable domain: NSKVIQTPRYLVKGQGQKAKMRCIPEKGHPVVFWYQQNKNNEFKFLINFQNQEVLQQIDMTEKRFSAECPSNSPCSLEIQSSEAGDSALYLCASSPPGQGNTLYFGAGTRLSVL.

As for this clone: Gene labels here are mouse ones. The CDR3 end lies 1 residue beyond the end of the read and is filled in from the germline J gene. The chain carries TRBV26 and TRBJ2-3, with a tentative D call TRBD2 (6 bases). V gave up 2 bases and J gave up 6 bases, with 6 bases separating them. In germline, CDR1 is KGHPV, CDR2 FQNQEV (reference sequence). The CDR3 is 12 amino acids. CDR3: CASSLGGETLYF. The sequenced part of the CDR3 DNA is TGTGCCAGCAGTCTGGGGGGGGAAACGCTGTAT. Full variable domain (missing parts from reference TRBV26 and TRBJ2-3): NSKVIQTPRYLVKGQGQKAKMRCIPEKGHPVVFWYQQNKNNEFKFLINFQNQEVLQQIDMTEKRFSAECPSNSPCSLEIQSSEAGDSALYLCASSLGGETLYFGSGTRLTVL.

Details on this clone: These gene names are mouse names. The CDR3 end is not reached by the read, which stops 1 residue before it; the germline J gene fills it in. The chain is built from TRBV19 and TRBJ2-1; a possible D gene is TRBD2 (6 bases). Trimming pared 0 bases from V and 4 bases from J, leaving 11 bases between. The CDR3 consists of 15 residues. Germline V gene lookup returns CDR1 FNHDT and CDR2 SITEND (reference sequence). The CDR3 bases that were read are TGTGCCAGCAGTATAGGGGGGGACGGGTATGCTGAGCAGTTC. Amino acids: CASSIGGDGYAEQF. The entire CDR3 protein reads CASSIGGDGYAEQFF.